This TCR beta chain was recovered during a study of spatial heterogeneity in lung cancer. Across the study: Raw reads contained each unique TCR and UMI combination more than ten times on average.

The CDR3 runs 14 residues. The V gene lost 1 base and the J gene lost 4 bases, with 11 bases spanning the gap. Germline lookup yields CDR1 MGHRA and CDR2 YSYEKL. Noted time point: blood at routine non-recurrence follow-up after resection. This clonotype has a count of ten or more. One entry per CDR3 protein, called by TCRdb with MiXCR from the 5' RACE reads. The repertoire has approximately 43,000 distinct CDR3 sequences, over 9.5% of them found once; the top ten carry 17%. The source was PBMCs, collected at follow-up. The receptor comes from a female donor with early-stage non-small cell lung cancer. The rearrangement uses TRBV4-1 and TRBJ2-7, with a weak D call TRBD1 (6 bases). The CDR3 DNA reads as TGCGCCAGCAGCCAAGGGGACATGTGGTACGAGCAGTACTTC. Protein product: CASSQGDMWYEQYF.